The clone carrying this TCR beta chain turned up a few times. Its specificity is not known. The data derive from a study of T-cell reconstitution after alpha-beta-depleted transplantation in children. Per germline, CDR1 MNHEY and CDR2 SVGEGT. V was pared by 8 bases and J by 4 bases, with 24 bases between. There are 16 residues in the CDR3. Construction of the TCRbeta library involved unique molecular identifiers. TCRdb re-called the PCR reads through MiXCR, storing one row per CDR3 protein. Among fewer than 550,000 distinct CDR3 sequences listed, about 10% were seen once. General study findings and limits: Counts and diversity of T cells one year after transplant came mostly from newly produced T cells. In patients about two months after transplant, alpha-beta T cells reportedly arose from several hundred expanded graft clones. There were some patients whose high TCRbeta diversity at day 60 came from surviving recipient T cells and thymic progenitors.

Sequences were derived from PBMCs, mostly from graft donor cells, sampled 180 days after TCRalphabeta/CD19-depleted stem cell transplant. This TCR came from a female patient aged 2 to 10 who had a stem cell transplant for aplastic anemia, so the T cells may come from the graft donor. The rearrangement joins TRBV6-2 or TRBV6-3 to TRBJ2-7; D tentatively fits TRBD1 or TRBD2 (5 bases each). CDR3 residues: CASLDQLRGRSYEQYF. The CDR3 coding sequence is TGTGCCAGCTTGGACCAGTTGAGGGGTCGATCGTACGAGCAGTACTTC.